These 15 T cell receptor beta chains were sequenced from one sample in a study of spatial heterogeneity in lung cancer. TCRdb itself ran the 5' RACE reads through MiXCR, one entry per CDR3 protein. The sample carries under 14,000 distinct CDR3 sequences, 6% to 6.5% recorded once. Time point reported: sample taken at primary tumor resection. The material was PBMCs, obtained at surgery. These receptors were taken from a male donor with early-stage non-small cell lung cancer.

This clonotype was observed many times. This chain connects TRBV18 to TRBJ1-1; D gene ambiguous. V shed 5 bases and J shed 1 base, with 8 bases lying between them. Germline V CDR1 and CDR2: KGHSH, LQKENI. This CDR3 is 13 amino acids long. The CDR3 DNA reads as TGTGCCAGCTCAGCCTCTGGGAACACTGAAGCTTTCTTT. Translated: CASSASGNTEAFF.

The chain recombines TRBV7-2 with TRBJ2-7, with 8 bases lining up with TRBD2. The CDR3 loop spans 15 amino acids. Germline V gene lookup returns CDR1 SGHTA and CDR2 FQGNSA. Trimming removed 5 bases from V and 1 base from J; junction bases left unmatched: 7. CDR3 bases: TGTGCCAGCAGCCCCACTAGCGGAGGTTCCTACGAGCAGTACTTC. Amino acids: CASSPTSGGSYEQYF.

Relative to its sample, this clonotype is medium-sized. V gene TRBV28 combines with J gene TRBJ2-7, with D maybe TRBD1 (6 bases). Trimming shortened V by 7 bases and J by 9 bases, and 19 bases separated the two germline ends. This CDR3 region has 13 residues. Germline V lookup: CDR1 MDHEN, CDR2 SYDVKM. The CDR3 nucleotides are TGTGCCAGCATAAGGCAGGGGTGGTTTGGGCAGTACTTC. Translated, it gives CASIRQGWFGQYF.

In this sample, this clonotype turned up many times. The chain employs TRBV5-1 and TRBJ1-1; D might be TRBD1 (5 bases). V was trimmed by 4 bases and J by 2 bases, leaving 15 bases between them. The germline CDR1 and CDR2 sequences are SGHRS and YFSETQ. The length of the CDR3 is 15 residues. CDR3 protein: CASSMQGGGNTEAFF. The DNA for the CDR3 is TGCGCCAGCAGCATGCAGGGAGGCGGCAACACTGAAGCTTTCTTT.

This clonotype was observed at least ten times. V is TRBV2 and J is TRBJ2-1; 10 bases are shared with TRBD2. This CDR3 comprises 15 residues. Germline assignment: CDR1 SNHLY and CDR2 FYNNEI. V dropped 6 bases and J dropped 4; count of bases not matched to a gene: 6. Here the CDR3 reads CASRRTSGTYNEQFF. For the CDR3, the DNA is TGTGCCAGCAGGAGGACTAGCGGAACTTACAATGAGCAGTTCTTC.

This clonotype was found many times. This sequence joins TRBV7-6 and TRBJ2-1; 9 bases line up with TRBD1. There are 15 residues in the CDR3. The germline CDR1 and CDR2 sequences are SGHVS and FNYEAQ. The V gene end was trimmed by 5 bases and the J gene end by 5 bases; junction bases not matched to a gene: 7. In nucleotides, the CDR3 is TGTGCCAGCAGCCGGTCGGGACAGGGAGACAATGAGCAGTTCTTC. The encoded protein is CASSRSGQGDNEQFF. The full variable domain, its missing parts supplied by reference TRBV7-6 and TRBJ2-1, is GAGVSQSPRYKVTKRGQDVALRCDPISGHVSLYWYRQALGQGPEFLTYFNYEAQQDKSGLPNDRFSAERPEGSISTLTIQRTEQRDSAMYRCASSRSGQGDNEQFFGPGTRLTVL.

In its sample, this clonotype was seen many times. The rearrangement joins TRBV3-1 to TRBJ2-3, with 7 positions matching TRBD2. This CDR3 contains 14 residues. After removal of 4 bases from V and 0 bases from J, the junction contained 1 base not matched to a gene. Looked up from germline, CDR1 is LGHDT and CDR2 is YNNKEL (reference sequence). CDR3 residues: CASSLSGSTDTQYF. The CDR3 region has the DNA TGTGCCAGCAGCCTTAGCGGGAGCACAGATACGCAGTATTTT.

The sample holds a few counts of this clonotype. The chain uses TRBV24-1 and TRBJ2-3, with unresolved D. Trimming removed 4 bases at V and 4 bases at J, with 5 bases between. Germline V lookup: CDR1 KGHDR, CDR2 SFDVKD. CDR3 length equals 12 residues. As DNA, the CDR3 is TGTGCCACCAGTGAGTCCCCAGATACGCAGTATTTT. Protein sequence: CATSESPDTQYF.

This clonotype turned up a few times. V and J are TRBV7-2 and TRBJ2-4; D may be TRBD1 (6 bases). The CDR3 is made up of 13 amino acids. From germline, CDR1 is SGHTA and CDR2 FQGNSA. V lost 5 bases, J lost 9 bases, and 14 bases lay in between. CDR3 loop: CASSTLDSAIQYF. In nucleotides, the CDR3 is TGTGCCAGCAGCACGTTGGACAGCGCCATTCAGTACTTC.

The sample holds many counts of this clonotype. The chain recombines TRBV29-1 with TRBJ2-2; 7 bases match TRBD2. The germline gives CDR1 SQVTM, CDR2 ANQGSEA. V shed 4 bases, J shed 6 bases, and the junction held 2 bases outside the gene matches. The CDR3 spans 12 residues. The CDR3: CSVAREAGELFF. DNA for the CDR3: TGCAGCGTTGCACGGGAGGCCGGGGAGCTGTTTTTT.

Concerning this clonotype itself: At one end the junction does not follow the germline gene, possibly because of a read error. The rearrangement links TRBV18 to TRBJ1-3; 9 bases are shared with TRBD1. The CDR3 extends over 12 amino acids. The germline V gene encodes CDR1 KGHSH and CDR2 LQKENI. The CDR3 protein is CASSPLTGGELF. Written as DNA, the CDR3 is TGTGCCAGCTCACCGCTTACAGGGGGCGAACTTTTT. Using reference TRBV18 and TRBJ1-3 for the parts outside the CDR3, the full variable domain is NAGVMQNPRHLVRRRGQEARLRCSPMKGHSHVYWYRQLPEEGLKFMVYLQKENIIDESGMPKERFSAEFPKEGPSILRIQQVVRGDSAAYFCASSPLTGGELFGEGSWLTVV.

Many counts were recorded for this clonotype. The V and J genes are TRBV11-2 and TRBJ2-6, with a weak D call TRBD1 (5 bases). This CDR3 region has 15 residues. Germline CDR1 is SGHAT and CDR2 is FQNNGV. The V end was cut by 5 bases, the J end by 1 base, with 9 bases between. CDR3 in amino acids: CASSQGLSGANVLTF. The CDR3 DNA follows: TGTGCCAGCAGCCAGGGCCTTTCTGGGGCCAACGTCCTGACTTTC.

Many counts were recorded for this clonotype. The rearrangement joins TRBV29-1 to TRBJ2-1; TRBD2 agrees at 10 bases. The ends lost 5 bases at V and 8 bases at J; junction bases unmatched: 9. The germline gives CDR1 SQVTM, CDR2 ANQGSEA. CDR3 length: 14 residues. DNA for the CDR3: TGCAGCGTTCCCGAGCGGGAGGGCCTTGATGAGCAGTTCTTC. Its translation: CSVPEREGLDEQFF.

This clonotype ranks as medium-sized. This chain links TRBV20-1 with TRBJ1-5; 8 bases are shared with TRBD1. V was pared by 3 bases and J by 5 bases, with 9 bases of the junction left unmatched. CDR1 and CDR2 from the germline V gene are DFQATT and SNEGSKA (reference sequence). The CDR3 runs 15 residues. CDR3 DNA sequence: TGCAGTGCTAGTCCCCTGGGACAGGATCATCAGCCCCAGCATTTT. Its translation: CSASPLGQDHQPQHF.

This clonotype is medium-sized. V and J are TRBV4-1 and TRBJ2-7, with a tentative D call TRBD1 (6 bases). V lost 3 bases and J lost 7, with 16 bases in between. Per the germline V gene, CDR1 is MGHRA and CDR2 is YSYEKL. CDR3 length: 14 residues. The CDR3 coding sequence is TGCGCCAGCAGCCAGCTCTTTTCAGGGGAAGAGCAGTACTTC. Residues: CASSQLFSGEEQYF.